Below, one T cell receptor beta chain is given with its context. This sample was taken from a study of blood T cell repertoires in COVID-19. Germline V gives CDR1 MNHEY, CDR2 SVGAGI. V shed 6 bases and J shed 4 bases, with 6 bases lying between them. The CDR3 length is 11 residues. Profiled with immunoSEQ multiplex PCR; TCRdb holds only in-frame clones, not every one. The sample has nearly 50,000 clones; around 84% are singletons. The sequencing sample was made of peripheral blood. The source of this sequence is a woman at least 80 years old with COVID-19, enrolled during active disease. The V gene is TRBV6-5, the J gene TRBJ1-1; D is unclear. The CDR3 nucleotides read TGTGCCAGCAGCAAACTCACTGAAGCTTTCTTT. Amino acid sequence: CASSKLTEAFF.